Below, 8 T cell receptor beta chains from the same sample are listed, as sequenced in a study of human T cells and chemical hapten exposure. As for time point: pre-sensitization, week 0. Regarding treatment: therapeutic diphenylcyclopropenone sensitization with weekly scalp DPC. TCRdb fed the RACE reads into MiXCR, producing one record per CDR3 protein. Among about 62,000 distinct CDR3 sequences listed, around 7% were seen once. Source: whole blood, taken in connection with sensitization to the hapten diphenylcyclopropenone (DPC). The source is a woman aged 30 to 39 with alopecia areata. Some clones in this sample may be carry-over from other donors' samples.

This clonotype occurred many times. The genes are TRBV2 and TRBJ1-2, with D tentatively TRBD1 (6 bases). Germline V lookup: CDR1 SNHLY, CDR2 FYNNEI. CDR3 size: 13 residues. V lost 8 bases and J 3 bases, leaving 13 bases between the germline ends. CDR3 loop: CASLQGLDYGYTF. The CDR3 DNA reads TGTGCCAGCCTACAGGGCCTCGACTATGGCTACACCTTC.

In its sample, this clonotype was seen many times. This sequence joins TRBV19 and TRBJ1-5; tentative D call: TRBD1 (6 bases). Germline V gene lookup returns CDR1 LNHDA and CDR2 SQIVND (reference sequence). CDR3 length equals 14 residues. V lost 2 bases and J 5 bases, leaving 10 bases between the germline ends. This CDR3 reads CASSIPGADQPQHF. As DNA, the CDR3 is TGTGCCAGTAGTATACCGGGGGCCGATCAGCCCCAGCATTTT.

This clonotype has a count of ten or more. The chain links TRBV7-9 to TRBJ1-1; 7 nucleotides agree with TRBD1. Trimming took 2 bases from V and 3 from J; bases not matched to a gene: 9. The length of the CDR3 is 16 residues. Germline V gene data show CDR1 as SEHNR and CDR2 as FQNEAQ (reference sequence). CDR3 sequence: CASSLRQGPRDTEAFF. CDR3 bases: TGTGCCAGCAGCTTACGACAGGGTCCGAGGGACACTGAAGCTTTCTTT.

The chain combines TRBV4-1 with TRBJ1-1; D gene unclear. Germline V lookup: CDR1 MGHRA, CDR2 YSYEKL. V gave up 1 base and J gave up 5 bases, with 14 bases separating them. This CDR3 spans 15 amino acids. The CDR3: CASSQVEANLTEAFF. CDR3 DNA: TGCGCCAGCAGCCAAGTTGAGGCCAACTTAACTGAAGCTTTCTTT.

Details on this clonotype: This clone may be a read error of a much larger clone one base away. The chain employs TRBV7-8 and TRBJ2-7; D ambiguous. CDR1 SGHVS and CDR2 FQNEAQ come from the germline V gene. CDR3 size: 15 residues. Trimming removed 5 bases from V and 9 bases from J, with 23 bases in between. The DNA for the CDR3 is TGTGCCAGCAGCATCTCGATGACATTTGGGTCCGGGCAGTACTTC. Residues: CASSISMTFGSGQYF.

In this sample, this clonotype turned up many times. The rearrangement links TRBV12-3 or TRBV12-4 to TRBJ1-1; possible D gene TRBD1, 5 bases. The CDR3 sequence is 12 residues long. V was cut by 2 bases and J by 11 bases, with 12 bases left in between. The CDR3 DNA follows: TGTGCCAGCAGTTTATTAGGGGCTGGGGCTTTCTTT. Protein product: CASSLLGAGAFF.

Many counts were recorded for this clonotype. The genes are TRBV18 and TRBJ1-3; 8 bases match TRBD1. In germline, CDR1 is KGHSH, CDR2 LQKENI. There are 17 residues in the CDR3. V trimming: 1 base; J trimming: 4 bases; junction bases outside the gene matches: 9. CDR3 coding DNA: TGTGCCAGCTCACCACTGGGAGAAGGGACAGGCGGAAACACCATATATTTT. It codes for CASSPLGEGTGGNTIYF.

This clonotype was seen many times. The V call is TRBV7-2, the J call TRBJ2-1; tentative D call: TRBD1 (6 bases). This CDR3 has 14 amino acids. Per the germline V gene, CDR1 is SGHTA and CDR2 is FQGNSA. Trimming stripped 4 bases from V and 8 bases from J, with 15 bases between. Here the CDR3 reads CASSSKYRDDEQFF. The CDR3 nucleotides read TGTGCCAGCAGCTCCAAGTACAGGGACGATGAGCAGTTCTTC.